Below are 15 T cell receptor beta chains sequenced from a single sample in a study of T cell responses to AZD1222 COVID-19 vaccine. Data came from immunoSEQ multiplex PCR; TCRdb stores just in-frame clones and leaves some out. In the table there are approximately 200,000 clones, just over 90% of which are singletons. The specimen comprised peripheral blood, sampled 28 days after the second AZD1222 dose. All receptors come from an adult who received the AZD1222 COVID-19 vaccine.

The chain recombines TRBV27 with TRBJ2-5; 9 bases map to TRBD2. Looked up from germline, CDR1 is MNHEY and CDR2 is SMNVEV (reference sequence). The V gene end was trimmed by 5 bases and the J gene end by 5 bases; junction bases not matched to a gene: 9. CDR3 size: 15 residues. The CDR3 is CASSPLAGAWETQYF. The CDR3 region has the DNA TGTGCCAGCAGTCCATTAGCGGGAGCTTGGGAGACCCAGTACTTC.

The chain recombines TRBV2 with TRBJ1-1; perhaps TRBD1 as D (6 bases). Germline CDR1 SNHLY, CDR2 FYNNEI. The CDR3 is made up of 14 amino acids. Trimming took off 9 bases at V and 6 bases at J, with 20 bases between the two ends. The chain's CDR3 is CARGNRDRRPEAFF. The CDR3 DNA sequence: TGTGCCAGAGGAAACAGGGATAGGAGGCCTGAAGCTTTCTTT.

The CDR3 loop is CASSLNPQETQYF. For the CDR3, the DNA is TGTGCCAGCAGTTTAAATCCACAAGAGACCCAGTACTTC. The chain couples TRBV27 to TRBJ2-5, with no clear D. The CDR3 sequence is 13 residues long. V lost 2 bases to trimming and J lost 2 bases, with 6 bases between them. Germline V CDR1 and CDR2: MNHEY, SMNVEV (reference sequence).

A single count supports this clone. The junction shows a germline mismatch at one end, possibly a read error. The chain joins TRBV30 to TRBJ2-1; 11 bases are shared with TRBD2. Per the germline V gene, CDR1 is GTSNPN and CDR2 is SVGIG (reference sequence). The CDR3 loop spans 13 amino acids. The CDR3 nucleotides read TGTGCCTGGAGTGAGCTAGCGGGAGGACTCAGAGTCTTC. Residues: CAWSELAGGLRVF.

V gene TRBV5-1 combines with J gene TRBJ1-2; no reliable D call. The CDR3 covers 12 residues. Germline V gives CDR1 SGHRS, CDR2 YFSETQ. V lost 3 bases, J lost 4 bases, and 7 bases lay in between. CDR3 in amino acids: CASSSSTYGYTF. Here the CDR3 DNA reads TGCGCCAGCAGCTCTTCAACCTATGGCTACACCTTC.

V and J are TRBV6-4 and TRBJ2-2; D unclear. In germline, CDR1 is MRHNA, CDR2 SNTAGT. The CDR3 is 17 amino acids. The V gene lost 5 bases and the J gene lost 3 bases, with 19 bases spanning the gap. The CDR3 DNA follows: TGTGCCAGCAGTCAACGGGCCGACGTCGGGTACACCGGGGAGCTGTTTTTT. Protein: CASSQRADVGYTGELFF.

The gene calls are TRBV30 and TRBJ1-6; D unclear. The CDR3 loop spans 14 amino acids. Germline lookup yields CDR1 GTSNPN and CDR2 SVGIG (reference sequence). Deletions cut 4 bases from V and 7 bases from J, with 14 bases between. CDR3 loop: CAWTRERSNSPLHF. The CDR3 region has the DNA TGTGCCTGGACTCGGGAGAGATCGAATTCACCCCTCCACTTT.

The genes are TRBV2 and TRBJ2-7; D ambiguous. This CDR3 contains 13 residues. V lost 6 bases to trimming and J lost 2 bases, with 11 bases between them. Per germline, CDR1 SNHLY and CDR2 FYNNEI. The CDR3 protein is CASRNEGPYEQYF. The CDR3 DNA reads TGTGCCAGCAGAAACGAAGGGCCCTACGAGCAGTACTTC.

The chain has TRBV7-8 and TRBJ1-5; 7 bases align to TRBD1. Germline V gives CDR1 SGHVS, CDR2 FQNEAQ. The ends lost 1 base at V and 2 bases at J; junction bases unmatched: 5. The CDR3 contains 16 residues. The CDR3 region has the DNA TGTGCCAGCAGCTTAGGAGGGGACAGACGCAATCAGCCCCAGCATTTT. Amino acid sequence: CASSLGGDRRNQPQHF.

V gene TRBV2 combines with J gene TRBJ1-2, with D uncertain. Germline V gene sequence: CDR1 SNHLY, CDR2 FYNNEI. The CDR3 extends over 13 amino acids. Trimming removed 3 bases at V and 4 bases at J, with 9 bases between. The CDR3 nucleotides read TGTGCCAGCAGTGAGGGCGGTTTCTATGGCTACACCTTC. This gives the protein CASSEGGFYGYTF.

In its sample, this clone was seen once. This chain links TRBV5-5 with TRBJ2-1; 8 bases fit TRBD2. The CDR3 has 17 residues. The V and J ends lost 1 base and 5 bases, in that order; junction bases with no gene match: 11. The germline V gene has CDR1 SGHKS and CDR2 YYEKEE (reference sequence). The CDR3 DNA reads TGTGCCAGCAGCTTGTTTCCTGGGCTAGCGGGCGACAATGAGCAGTTCTTC. Protein sequence: CASSLFPGLAGDNEQFF.

The chain is built from TRBV4-3 and TRBJ2-7; TRBD1 matches at 8 bases. There are 14 residues in the CDR3. V shed 6 bases and J 3 bases; nucleotides not matched to a gene: 7. Germline V gene data show CDR1 as LGHNA and CDR2 as YSLEER. Written as DNA, the CDR3 is TGCGCCAGCAGTTCCGGGACAGGTTTCTACGAGCAGTACTTC. Amino acids: CASSSGTGFYEQYF.

The V call is TRBV9, the J call TRBJ1-2, with 9 bases lining up with TRBD1. Trimming cost V 0 bases and J 5 bases; bases outside gene matches: 2. Germline CDR1 and CDR2: SGDLS and YYNGEE. This CDR3 spans 14 amino acids. The CDR3 spells CASSVGGTGYGYTF. In nucleotides, the CDR3 is TGTGCCAGCAGCGTAGGCGGGACAGGGTATGGCTACACCTTC.

The J gene is TRBJ2-1, the V gene TRBV10-1; 8 nucleotides agree with TRBD2. The junction had 4 bases not matched to a gene; V was cut back by 8 bases and J by 4 bases. Germline loops: CDR1 WNHNN, CDR2 SYGVQD (reference sequence). The CDR3 is 13 residues long. CDR3 coding DNA: TGCGCCAGCTCTAGCGGGTTATACAATGAGCAGTTCTTC. Translating it yields CASSSGLYNEQFF.

The sample holds one count of this clone. This chain links TRBV11-2 with TRBJ2-3; D gene ambiguous. Between the trimmed V and J ends, which lost 5 bases and 2 bases, there was a span of 5 bases. The CDR3 contains 12 residues. CDR1 and CDR2 from the germline V gene are SGHAT and FQNNGV. The CDR3 sequence is CASSPSTDTQYF. As DNA, the CDR3 is TGTGCCAGCAGCCCCTCCACAGATACGCAGTATTTT.